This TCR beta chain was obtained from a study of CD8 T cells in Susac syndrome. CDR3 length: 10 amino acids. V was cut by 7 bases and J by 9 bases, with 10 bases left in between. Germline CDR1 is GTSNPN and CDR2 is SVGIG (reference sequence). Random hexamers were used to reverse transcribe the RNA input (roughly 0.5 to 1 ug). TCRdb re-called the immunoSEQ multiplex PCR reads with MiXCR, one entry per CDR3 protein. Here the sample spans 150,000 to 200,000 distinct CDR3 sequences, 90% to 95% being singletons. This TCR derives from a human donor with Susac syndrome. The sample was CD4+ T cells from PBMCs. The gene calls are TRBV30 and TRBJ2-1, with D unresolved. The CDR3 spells CAYIVGEQFF. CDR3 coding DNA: TGTGCCTATATAGTAGGTGAGCAGTTCTTC.